The subject of this entry is one TCR beta chain. Its binding antigen is unknown. Base-call qualities are not available, and no considerably larger clone is one nucleotide away. The time point label corresponds to: around 4 weeks on oral tofacitinib. The sample's treatment or condition label, in plain terms: oral pan-JAK inhibitor, 5-10 mg twice daily. Peripheral blood and lesional scalp punch biopsies were obtained from patients with alopecia areata. PBMCs were isolated by density centrifugation and stained for CD3, CD4 and CD8, after which CD4+ and CD8+ T cells were sorted on a FACSAria. V is clipped by 4 bases and J by 7 bases, and the sequence between their germline boundaries is 9 bases long. Looking up the germline V gene yields CDR1 SGHDT and CDR2 YYEEEE. From its cysteine to its phenylalanine, the CDR3 spans 12 amino acids. The sequence is cut down to CDR3 DNA, 36 bases in frame from base 1.

Libraries came from the immunoSEQ multiplex PCR assay. RNA was extracted from all samples and reverse transcribed into cDNA, which served as template for TCR sequencing. SuperScript III was used for first-strand cDNA synthesis, primed with a 2:1 mix of oligo-dT and random hexamers. Amplification bias was assessed with a synthetic immune receptor repertoire, and residual bias was removed computationally. Under the source paper's analysis protocol: After raw reads were preprocessed to remove errors, the CDR3 was defined following IMGT conventions as running from the conserved cysteine to phenylalanine. To get clonality, Shannon entropy was normalized by log2 of the number of productive unique TCRs and the result was subtracted from 1. Whether each scalp clone was CD4 or CD8 was inferred by checking scalp TCRbeta sequences against the CD4 and CD8 repertoires from sorted blood. As stored in TCRdb, this immuneACCESS dataset retains in-frame rearrangements with V and J assigned. A fraction of the clones does not appear; measured against another copy, unresolved V genes explain less than half of the discrepancy, and the remainder lacks a known reason. V, J and clone size are those of that table, while D and trimming were read from the DNA. This sample holds about 210,000 clones; 64% were observed only once. 4.2% of the sample is held by the ten biggest clonotypes.

This sample stems from a study of CD8+ T cells in alopecia areata (dated by TCRdb to the late 2010s). With regard to the full study: The treated patients took part in an open-label pilot trial in which moderate-to-severe alopecia areata was treated with oral tofacitinib at 5 to 10 mg twice daily. On the human side, TCRbeta sequencing was run on scalp tissue and on sorted CD4+ and CD8+ peripheral blood T cells from healthy controls and from alopecia areata patients with either patchy or totalis/universalis disease. In both human patients and the C3H/HeJ mouse model, the study applied high-throughput TCRbeta sequencing to look at T cell clonal expansion in alopecia areata. Tofacitinib was given for 6 to 18 months, followed by 6 months of follow-up off drug to assess delayed response and recurrence. Tofacitinib-treated patients had biopsies at baseline and at 4 and 24 weeks of treatment, with a later scalp biopsy in several patients. Scalp clonality was compared among normal scalp (n=4), patchy alopecia areata scalp (n=8), and alopecia totalis/universalis scalp (n=8). TCRbeta CDR3 regions were amplified by immunoSEQ multiplex PCR with 35 Vbeta forward and 13 Jbeta reverse primers. RNA was obtained with the PAXgene miRNA kit for fixed scalp, the miRNeasy kit for PBMCs, and the RNeasy kit for mouse skin. For the treated patients, the SALT score, which quantifies what percentage of scalp surface area is affected, served as the measure of disease severity. General findings and caveats noted by the study authors: Because the treated cohort was small and had only one nonresponder, larger studies are needed to examine links between baseline CD8+ expansion and response. Scalp clonality and the number of expanded CD8+ clones among the top 100 scalp clones were significantly decreased by tofacitinib. Shared TCR sequences between patients were less evident than in mice, which may be partly attributable to HLA diversity in the patient population. Unlike mouse skin, which is dominated by gammadelta T cells, normal human skin has resident alphabeta T cells that are also sequenced, and this complicates analysis of the scalp TCR repertoire. Compared with normal scalp, lesional scalp, particularly in alopecia totalis/universalis, had higher clonality and more expanded CD8+ clones, which suggests antigenic drive. Many expanded lesional clones were found to persist in scalp and blood during tofacitinib treatment, and relapse after treatment cessation may be partly explained by this persistence.

This receptor was obtained from a human donor with alopecia areata. This specimen was CD4+ T cells sorted from blood, taken at week 4, from a patient treated with tofacitinib. The V gene is TRBV5-6 and the J gene is TRBJ2-1, with the D gene too uncertain to name. The sequence in DNA is TGTGCCAGCAGCCTCGTCCTTAATGAGCAGTTCTTC. It codes for CASSLVLNEQFF.